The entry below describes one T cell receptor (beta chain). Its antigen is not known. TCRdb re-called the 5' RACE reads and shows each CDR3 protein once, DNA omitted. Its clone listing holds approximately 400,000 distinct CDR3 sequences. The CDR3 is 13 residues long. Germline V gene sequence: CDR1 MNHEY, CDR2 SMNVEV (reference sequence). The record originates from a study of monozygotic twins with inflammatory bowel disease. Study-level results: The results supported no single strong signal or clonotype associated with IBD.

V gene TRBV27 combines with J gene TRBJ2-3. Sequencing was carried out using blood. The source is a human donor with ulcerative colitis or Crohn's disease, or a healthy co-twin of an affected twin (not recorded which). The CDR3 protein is CASILRSRDTQYF.